This T cell receptor (beta chain) was retrieved from a study of blood T cells in healthy people across ages. Study-level points and caveats: Any conclusive comparison of naive versus antigen-experienced cells was prevented by using unsorted PBMCs. Nothing was known about donor CMV status, and this possibly confounded expanded clonotype changes. Across samples, TCR beta diversity tracked strongly with naive T cell percentage.

The germline V gene encodes CDR1 SEHNR and CDR2 FQNEAQ (reference sequence). V lost 2 bases, J lost 4 bases, and 4 bases lay in between. CDR3 length equals 12 residues. This clonotype came up a few times. Its antigen remains unidentified. A second about 7 to 11 cycle PCR used barcoded and J-beta primers. There were at least 2.5 million CDR3-containing paired-end reads obtained from each sample. TCRdb re-called the 5' RACE reads through MiXCR, storing one row per CDR3 protein. The sample has approximately 1,000,000 distinct CDR3 sequences, under 45% seen once. Sequenced material: blood. The rearrangement uses TRBV7-9 and TRBJ2-3; D call uncertain. The clonotype originates from a woman in her sixties or seventies in good health. Here the CDR3 reads CASSLPPDTQYF. The CDR3 bases are TGTGCCAGCAGCTTACCGCCAGATACGCAGTATTTT.